This TCR beta chain was captured in a study of blood T cell repertoires in COVID-19. Overall study context: Both acute and convalescent COVID-19 samples were obtained from the United States, Italy and Spain. The cDNA or gDNA used as material had been derived from T cells, B-cell-depleted T cells, or PBMCs.

Original handling: Reference gene primers were amplified, and this amplification served to estimate nucleated cell counts. Profiled with immunoSEQ multiplex PCR; TCRdb holds only in-frame clones, not every one. The D gene and trimming were derived from the DNA, and the V and J assignments and clone size from that table. The sample carries nearly 350,000 clones, around 91% recorded once. The CDR3 extends over 16 amino acids. Losses at the gene ends were 1 base for V and 8 bases for J; bases not matched to a gene: 5. Germline-derived CDR1 and CDR2 are SGHRS and YFSETQ. Sequencing was done on a sample of peripheral blood. This clonotype was obtained from a woman aged 18-29 years who had recovered from COVID-19. V is TRBV5-1 and J is TRBJ2-1; 14 bases are a match to TRBD2. CDR3 nucleotides: TGCGCCAGCAGCTTGACCGGGACTAGCGGGAGCGATGAGCAGTTCTTC. Its protein is CASSLTGTSGSDEQFF. The variable domain in full, completed from reference TRBV5-1 and TRBJ2-1, reads KAGVTQTPRYLIKTRGQQVTLSCSPISGHRSVSWYQQTPGQGLQFLFEYFSETQRNKGNFPGRFSGRQFSNSRSEMNVSTLELGDSALYLCASSLTGTSGSDEQFFGPGTRLTVL.